This T cell receptor beta chain was obtained from a study of blood T cells in healthy people across ages. Primed by a sample-barcoded 5' primer and a J-beta primer mix, a second PCR proceeded for about 7 to 11 cycles. TCRdb reanalysed the 5' RACE reads using MiXCR and keeps one entry per CDR3 protein. This table holds about 1,500,000 distinct CDR3 sequences, under 30% found once. This clonotype showed up just a few times. Looked up from germline, CDR1 is SQVTM and CDR2 is ANQGSEA. V gave up 3 bases and J gave up 1 base, with 15 bases separating them. This CDR3 spans 15 amino acids. Material: blood. This clonotype was sampled from a woman aged 25 to 39 in good health. The J gene is TRBJ2-5, the V gene TRBV29-1, with D maybe TRBD2 (6 bases). The CDR3 DNA sequence: TGCAGCGTTGAGGTCGCTAGCGACATCCAAGAGACCCAGTACTTC. Protein sequence: CSVEVASDIQETQYF.